Below are 9 T cell receptor beta chains sequenced from a single sample in a study of T-cell reconstitution after alpha-beta-depleted transplantation in children. TCRbeta library construction was performed incorporating unique molecular identifiers. TCRdb ran MiXCR on the PCR reads and lists one entry per CDR3 protein. The sample yields about 600,000 distinct CDR3 sequences, 10% to 15% seen once. This material consisted of PBMCs, mostly from graft donor cells, taken 360 days after TCRalphabeta/CD19-depleted stem cell transplant. These receptors originate from a male patient aged 10 to 17 who had a stem cell transplant for acute myeloid leukemia, so the T cells may come from the graft donor.

A few counts support this clonotype. V and J are TRBV10-3 and TRBJ2-1; TRBD2 agrees at 14 bases. From germline, CDR1 is ENHRY and CDR2 SYGVKD. The V segment lost 8 bases and the J segment 4 bases; nucleotides outside the gene matches: 16. This CDR3 is built from 19 residues. In nucleotides, the CDR3 is TGTGCCATCGAGCAAGCGGGACTAGCGGGAGAGAAACGTTACAATGAGCAGTTCTTC. Translating gives CAIEQAGLAGEKRYNEQFF.

This clonotype was observed at least ten times. The chain employs TRBV27 and TRBJ2-1; TRBD2 aligns across 10 bases. J lost 8 bases, V lost 8 bases, and 9 bases had no gene match. Germline V CDR1 and CDR2: MNHEY, SMNVEV (reference sequence). The CDR3 has 14 residues. CDR3 residues: CASQLAGSIYEQFF. The CDR3, as DNA: TGTGCCAGCCAACTAGCGGGAAGTATTTATGAGCAGTTCTTC.

This clonotype was observed a handful of times. The rearrangement joins TRBV18 to TRBJ2-2; no reliable D call. CDR1 KGHSH and CDR2 LQKENI come from the germline V gene. The CDR3 runs 13 residues. V gave up 3 bases and J gave up 3 bases, with 5 bases separating them. The CDR3 sequence is CASSPGYTGELFF. The CDR3 nucleotides are TGTGCCAGCTCACCGGGGTACACCGGGGAGCTGTTTTTT.

This clonotype was counted many times. This chain connects TRBV6-5 to TRBJ2-2; unclear D gene. The V end lost 7 bases, the J end lost 0 bases, and 12 bases lay between the germline ends. There are 15 residues in the CDR3. CDR1 MNHEY and CDR2 SVGAGI come from the germline V gene. The CDR3 is CASTRDITNTGELFF. In DNA form, the CDR3 reads TGTGCCAGCACCCGTGACATCACGAACACCGGGGAGCTGTTTTTT.

This clonotype was observed many times. The chain joins TRBV12-3 or TRBV12-4 to TRBJ2-5; D not certain. The CDR3 is 14 amino acids. Deletions cut 4 bases from V and 1 base from J, with 10 bases between. The CDR3: CASSWEPLQETQYF. The CDR3 DNA follows: TGTGCCAGCAGTTGGGAACCGCTCCAAGAGACCCAGTACTTC.

This clonotype was recorded a few times. V gene TRBV20-1 combines with J gene TRBJ2-7; 8 bases map to TRBD2. Germline CDR1 is DFQATT and CDR2 is SNEGSKA (reference sequence). After removal of 0 bases from V and 0 bases from J, the junction contained 1 base not matched to a gene. The CDR3 sequence is 14 residues long. The CDR3 DNA reads TGCAGTGCTAGAGAGCGGGAGGTCTCCTACGAGCAGTACTTC. Protein product: CSAREREVSYEQYF.

This clonotype has a handful of counts. The chain links TRBV20-1 to TRBJ2-7; D call uncertain. There are 11 residues in the CDR3. Germline assignment: CDR1 DFQATT and CDR2 SNEGSKA (reference sequence). The germline V and J ends were trimmed by 2 bases and 7 bases, with 9 bases remaining between them. CDR3 loop: CSARLVWEQYF. CDR3 bases: TGCAGTGCTAGACTTGTGTGGGAGCAGTACTTC.

This clonotype has just a few counts. This chain connects TRBV28 to TRBJ2-3, with D hard to call. V lost 2 bases, J lost 14 bases, and 14 bases lay in between. CDR3 length equals 12 residues. Germline V CDR1 and CDR2: MDHEN, SYDVKM. The CDR3 bases are TGTGCCAGCAGTTTAGCCCCTTCTCAAAGGTATTTT. Its protein product is CASSLAPSQRYF.

This clonotype has a handful of counts. The chain links TRBV20-1 to TRBJ2-1, with 8 positions matching TRBD2. Trimming at V came to 1 base and at J to 6 bases, leaving 14 bases not matched to a gene. Germline V gene data show CDR1 as DFQATT and CDR2 as SNEGSKA (reference sequence). CDR3 size: 17 residues. This chain's CDR3 is CSARGGVFGTRINEQFF. The CDR3 DNA reads as TGCAGTGCTAGAGGAGGGGTGTTTGGGACTAGAATCAATGAGCAGTTCTTC.